This T cell receptor beta chain originates from a study of identical twins. Findings and limits, study-wide: Beta out-of-frame sequences showed weaker excess sharing between twins.

The germline gives CDR1 SGHRS, CDR2 YFSETQ. V trimming: 6 bases; J trimming: 6 bases; junction bases outside the gene matches: 10. CDR3 size: 15 residues. MiXCR, applied by TCRdb to the 5' RACE reads, yields one record per CDR3 protein. The profile covers about 520,000 distinct CDR3 sequences, with 20% to 25% appearing a single time and 0.8% to 1% taken by the ten largest. This clonotype appeared many times. Its cognate antigen is unknown. The sample was also linked to a second study, of T cells expressing NK-cell markers. That work states: NKG2C+ dominant clonotype frequencies in roughly six donors were roughly 1.0-7.5% of CD8+ T cells.

The chain links TRBV5-1 to TRBJ2-1, with 9 bases lining up with TRBD2. The clonotype comes from a woman aged 18 to 35 in good health. The source material was CD4+ T cells sorted from blood. The CDR3 is CASTQRGETINEQFF. In nucleotides, the CDR3 is TGCGCCAGCACACAGCGGGGGGAGACGATCAATGAGCAGTTCTTC.